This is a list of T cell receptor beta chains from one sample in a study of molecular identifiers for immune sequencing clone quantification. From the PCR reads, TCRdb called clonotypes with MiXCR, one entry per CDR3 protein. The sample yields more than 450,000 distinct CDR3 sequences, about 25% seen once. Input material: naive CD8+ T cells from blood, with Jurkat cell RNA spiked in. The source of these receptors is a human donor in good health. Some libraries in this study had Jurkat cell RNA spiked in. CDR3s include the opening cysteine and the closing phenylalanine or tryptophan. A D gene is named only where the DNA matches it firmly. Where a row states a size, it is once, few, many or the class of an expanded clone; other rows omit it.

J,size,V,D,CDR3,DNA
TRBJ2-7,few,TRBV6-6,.,CASSYSLGTGTYEQYF,TGTGCCAGCAGTTACTCATTGGGGACTGGGACCTACGAGCAGTACTTC
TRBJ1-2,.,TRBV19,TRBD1,CASSPGTGGRGYTF,TGTGCCAGTAGCCCCGGGACAGGGGGCCGTGGCTACACCTTC
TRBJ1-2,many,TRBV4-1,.,CASSPEVSGIPGGYTF,TGCGCCAGCAGCCCGGAGGTCTCAGGCATACCAGGAGGCTACACCTTC
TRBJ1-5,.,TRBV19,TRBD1,CASSGDRGINQPQHF,TGTGCCAGTAGCGGGGACAGGGGAATCAATCAGCCCCAGCATTTT
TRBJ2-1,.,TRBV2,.,CASSDQRHEQFF,TGTGCCAGCAGTGACCAACGCCATGAGCAGTTCTTC
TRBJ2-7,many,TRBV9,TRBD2,CASSVEASGGPSSYEQYF,TGTGCCAGCAGCGTAGAGGCTAGCGGGGGGCCTAGCTCCTACGAGCAGTACTTC
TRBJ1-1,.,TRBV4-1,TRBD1,CASSVWTGNTEAFF,TGCGCCAGCAGCGTCTGGACAGGGAACACTGAAGCTTTCTTT
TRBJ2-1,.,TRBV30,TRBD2,CAGQAGTNEQFF,TGTGCCGGCCAAGCGGGAACTAATGAGCAGTTCTTC
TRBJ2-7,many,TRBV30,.,CAWRQGPEQYF,TGTGCCTGGAGACAGGGACCCGAGCAGTACTTC
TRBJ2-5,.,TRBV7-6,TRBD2,CASSEVAGAAETQYF,TGTGCCAGCAGCGAAGTAGCGGGAGCGGCAGAGACCCAGTACTTC
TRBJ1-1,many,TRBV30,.,CAWRSTPGAEAFF,TGTGCCTGGAGGAGTACCCCCGGGGCTGAAGCTTTCTTT
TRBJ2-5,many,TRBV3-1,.,CASSQRLQETQYF,TGTGCCAGCAGCCAAAGGCTCCAAGAGACCCAGTACTTC
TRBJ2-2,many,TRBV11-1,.,CASSPSRRVTGELFF,TGTGCCAGCAGCCCAAGCCGAAGGGTCACCGGGGAGCTGTTTTTT
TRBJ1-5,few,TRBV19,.,CASSWGSDSNQPQHF,TGTGCCAGTAGTTGGGGGTCGGATAGCAATCAGCCCCAGCATTTT
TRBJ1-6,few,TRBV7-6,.,CASSLADRGLGAPLHF,TGTGCCAGCAGCTTAGCCGATAGAGGGCTCGGGGCACCCCTCCACTTT
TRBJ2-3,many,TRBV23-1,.,CASSQRATDTQYF,TGCGCCAGCAGTCAGAGAGCCACAGATACGCAGTATTTT
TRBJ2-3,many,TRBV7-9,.,CASSLDPAGQTDTQYF,TGTGCCAGCAGCTTAGATCCAGCGGGACAGACAGATACGCAGTATTTT
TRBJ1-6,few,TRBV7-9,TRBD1,CASSSGTGLVSPLHF,TGTGCCAGCAGCTCCGGGACAGGACTAGTCTCACCCCTCCACTTT
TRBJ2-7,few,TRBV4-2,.,CASSQGIADLSYEQYF,TGTGCCAGCAGCCAAGGGATAGCGGATCTCTCCTACGAGCAGTACTTC
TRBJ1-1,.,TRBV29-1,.,CSATGVGDFANTEAFF,TGCAGCGCCACGGGGGTGGGGGACTTCGCAAACACTGAAGCTTTCTTT
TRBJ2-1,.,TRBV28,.,CASTTGPLGNERFF,TGTGCCAGCACCACCGGCCCTCTAGGCAATGAGCGGTTCTTC
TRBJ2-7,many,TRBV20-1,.,CSARYPGLSEQYF,TGCAGTGCTAGGTATCCGGGACTTAGCGAGCAGTACTTC
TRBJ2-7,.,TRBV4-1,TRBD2,CASSQEVGGSYEQYF,TGCGCCAGCAGCCAAGAGGTGGGAGGGTCCTACGAGCAGTACTTC
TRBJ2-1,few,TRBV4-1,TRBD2,CASSLGEGNEQFF,TGCGCCAGCAGCCTTGGGGAGGGGAATGAGCAGTTCTTC
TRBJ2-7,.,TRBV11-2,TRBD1,CASSFQGARYEQYF,TGTGCCAGCAGCTTCCAGGGGGCGAGGTACGAGCAGTACTTC
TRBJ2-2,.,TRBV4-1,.,CASSQRAHRGELFF,TGCGCCAGCAGCCAAAGAGCTCACAGGGGGGAGCTGTTTTTT
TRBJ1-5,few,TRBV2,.,CASSRAANNQPQHF,TGTGCCAGCAGTAGGGCAGCGAACAATCAGCCCCAGCATTTT
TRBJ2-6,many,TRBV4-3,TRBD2,CASSQESGADSWASGANVLTF,TGCGCCAGCAGCCAAGAAAGCGGGGCAGACAGTTGGGCGTCTGGGGCCAACGTCCTGACTTTC
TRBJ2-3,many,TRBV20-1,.,CSARDLRGSDTQYF,TGCAGTGCTAGAGATCTGCGAGGGTCAGATACGCAGTATTTT
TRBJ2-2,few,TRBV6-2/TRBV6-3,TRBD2,CASSLTLAGLNTGELFF,TGTGCCAGCAGTTTAACCTTAGCGGGGCTAAACACCGGGGAGCTGTTTTTT
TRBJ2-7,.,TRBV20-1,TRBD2,CSARSSGGLSYEQYF,TGCAGTGCTAGGAGTAGCGGGGGACTATCCTACGAGCAGTACTTC
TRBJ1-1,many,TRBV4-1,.,CASSQAGLEAFF,TGCGCCAGCAGCCAAGCGGGTCTTGAAGCTTTCTTT
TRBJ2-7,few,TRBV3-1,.,CASSNAGGYEQYF,TGTGCCAGCAGCAACGCAGGGGGGTACGAGCAGTACTTC
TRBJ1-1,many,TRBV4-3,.,CASSQDQVRANTEAFF,TGCGCCAGCAGCCAAGATCAAGTCCGGGCCAACACTGAAGCTTTCTTT
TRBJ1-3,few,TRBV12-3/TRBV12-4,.,CASSFGGKLSGNTIYF,TGTGCCAGCAGTTTCGGCGGAAAACTCTCTGGAAACACCATATATTTT
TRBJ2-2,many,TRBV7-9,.,CASSFFWGNTGELFF,TGTGCCAGCAGCTTCTTCTGGGGAAACACCGGGGAGCTGTTTTTT
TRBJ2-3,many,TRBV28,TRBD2,CASRSLEAGDGDTQYF,TGTGCCAGCAGATCCTTAGAGGCGGGAGATGGTGATACGCAGTATTTT
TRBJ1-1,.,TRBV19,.,CATQVGDEAFF,TGTGCCACTCAAGTGGGGGATGAAGCTTTCTTT
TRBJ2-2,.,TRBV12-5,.,CASGLRVSGHNTGEVFF,TGTGCTAGTGGTTTGAGGGTTAGCGGCCACAATACCGGGGAGGTGTTTTTT